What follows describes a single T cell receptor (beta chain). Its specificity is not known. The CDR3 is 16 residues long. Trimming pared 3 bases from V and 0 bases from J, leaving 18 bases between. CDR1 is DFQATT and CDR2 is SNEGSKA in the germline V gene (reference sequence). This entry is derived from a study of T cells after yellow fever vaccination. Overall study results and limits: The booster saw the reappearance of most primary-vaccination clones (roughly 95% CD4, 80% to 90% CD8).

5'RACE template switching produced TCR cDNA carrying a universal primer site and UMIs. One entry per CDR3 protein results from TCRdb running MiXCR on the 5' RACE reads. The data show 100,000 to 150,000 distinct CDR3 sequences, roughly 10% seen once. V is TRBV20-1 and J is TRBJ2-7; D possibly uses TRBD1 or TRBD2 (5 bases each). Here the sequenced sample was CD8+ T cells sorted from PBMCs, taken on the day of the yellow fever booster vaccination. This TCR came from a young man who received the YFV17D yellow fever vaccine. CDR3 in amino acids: CSASPETGTSSYEQYF. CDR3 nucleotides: TGCAGTGCTAGCCCGGAGACCGGGACGAGCTCCTACGAGCAGTACTTC.